The T cell receptor beta chain under discussion was sequenced for a study of T-cell reconstitution after alpha-beta-depleted transplantation in children. Overall study findings and caveats: Surviving recipient T cells and thymic progenitors underlay high day-60 TCRbeta diversity in some patients. It was reported that alpha-beta T cells came from several hundred expanded graft clones (about two months after transplant). T-cell counts and diversity at one year post-transplant came mainly from newly produced T cells.

This CDR3 comprises 16 residues. V was pared by 2 bases and J by 1 base, with 14 bases between. The germline V gene encodes CDR1 SEHNR and CDR2 FQNEAQ (reference sequence). The TCRbeta library was prepared with unique molecular identifiers. Via MiXCR, TCRdb re-called the PCR reads, giving one row per CDR3 protein. Among 75,000 to 80,000 distinct CDR3 sequences, around 18% were seen once, and the ten largest hold about 47%. As for this clonotype: Its antigen remains unknown.

The source material was PBMCs, mostly from graft donor cells, sampled 360 days after TCRalphabeta/CD19-depleted stem cell transplant. The source of this sequence is a male patient between 2 and 10 years old who had a stem cell transplant for acute lymphoblastic leukemia, so the T cells may come from the graft donor. This chain joins TRBV7-9 and TRBJ1-1; no firm D call. In DNA, the CDR3 is TGTGCCAGCAGCTTAAGTGGCTTCCTAGGGAACACTGAAGCTTTCTTT. Its translation is CASSLSGFLGNTEAFF.